This TCR beta chain originates from a study of T cell responses to AZD1222 COVID-19 vaccine. Study conclusions and caveats: Females made up more of the donors, who were largely white British, and clonal diversity may have come out too low. Close to half of all spike-specific TCRs reportedly target regions of the variants that are unmutated. Among AZD1222 vaccinees, only five or six were seropositive at baseline. Receipt of two AZD1222 doses was followed by a rise in Spike-specific TCR breadth and depth.

Germline V lookup: CDR1 PRHDT, CDR2 FYEKMQ (reference sequence). The CDR3 contains 16 residues. After removal of 0 bases from V and 3 bases from J, the junction contained 5 bases not matched to a gene. About this clone: Antigen unknown.

TCRdb's table, derived via immunoSEQ multiplex PCR, lists solely in-frame clones and lacks some. The table includes under 70,000 clones, around four fifths detected once. This clonotype was obtained from an adult in good health. Specimen: peripheral blood, collected on day 0 of AZD1222 vaccination. The rearrangement uses TRBV13 and TRBJ2-3; TRBD1 agrees at 8 bases. This CDR3 is CASSLGGRGPTDTQYF. The DNA for the CDR3 is TGTGCCAGCAGCTTAGGCGGCAGGGGGCCGACAGATACGCAGTATTTT. Drawing the rest from reference TRBV13 and TRBJ2-3, the complete variable domain is AAGVIQSPRHLIKEKRETATLKCYPIPRHDTVYWYQQGPGQDPQFLISFYEKMQSDKGSIPDRFSAQQFSDYHSELNMSSLELGDSALYFCASSLGGRGPTDTQYFGPGTRLTVL.